The T cell receptor beta chain under discussion was sequenced for a study of beta chain features in type 1 diabetes. The CDR3 extends over 13 amino acids. Germline loops: CDR1 ENHRY, CDR2 SYGVKD. V shed 6 bases, J shed 7 bases, and the junction held 9 bases outside the gene matches. This clone was counted a few times. The antigen remains undetermined. Study-level results: Whether HLA type affects TCRB rearrangement stayed undetermined in the present work.

Sorted cells reached over 95% purity in every population. Sequenced material consisted of expressed TCRB transcripts (all of the isolated RNA was reverse transcribed). Sequencing used immunoSEQ multiplex PCR; TCRdb keeps in-frame clones, though not all of them. This table holds tens of thousands of clones, about three fifths found once. The chain uses TRBV10-3 and TRBJ2-7; TRBD1 matches 7 bases. This sequence originates from a woman between 18 and 29 years old in good health. The sequencing input was Tregs from blood. This CDR3 reads CAIRKGATGEQYF. CDR3 nucleotides: TGTGCCATCAGGAAGGGGGCTACGGGGGAGCAGTACTTC.